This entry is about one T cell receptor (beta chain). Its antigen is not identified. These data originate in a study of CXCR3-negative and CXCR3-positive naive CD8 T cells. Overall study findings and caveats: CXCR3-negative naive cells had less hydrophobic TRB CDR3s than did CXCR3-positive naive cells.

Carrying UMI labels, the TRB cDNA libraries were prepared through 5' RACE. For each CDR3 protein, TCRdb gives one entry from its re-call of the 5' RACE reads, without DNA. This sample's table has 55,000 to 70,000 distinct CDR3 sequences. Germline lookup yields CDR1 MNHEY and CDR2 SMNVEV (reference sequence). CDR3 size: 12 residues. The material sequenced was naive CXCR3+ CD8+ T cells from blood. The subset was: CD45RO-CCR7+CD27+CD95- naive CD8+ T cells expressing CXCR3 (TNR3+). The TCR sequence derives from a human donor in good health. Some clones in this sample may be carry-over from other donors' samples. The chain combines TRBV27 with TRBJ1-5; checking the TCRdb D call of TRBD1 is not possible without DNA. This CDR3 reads CASRGGDQPQHF.